A selection of T cell receptor beta chains follows, all from one sample in a study of spatial heterogeneity in lung cancer. MiXCR, applied by TCRdb to the 5' RACE reads, yields one record per CDR3 protein. The sample yields some 13,000 distinct CDR3 sequences, 3% to 4.5% seen once. This specimen consisted of lung tumor tissue, obtained at surgery. Receptor source: a male donor with early-stage non-small cell lung cancer. CDR3s include the opening cysteine and the closing phenylalanine or tryptophan. Fields, in order: D gene, J gene, V gene, clone size, CDR3 protein, CDR3 DNA. The D gene is left open where the match is weak. Only some rows state a clone size, as once, few, many or a class for expanded clones.

D gene: .
J gene: TRBJ2-5
V gene: TRBV14
clone size: many
CDR3 protein: CASSQKGGRETQYF
CDR3 DNA: TGTGCCAGCAGCCAGAAGGGGGGGAGGGAGACCCAGTACTTC

D gene: .
J gene: TRBJ2-2
V gene: TRBV20-1
clone size: many
CDR3 protein: CSARDTGRETGELFF
CDR3 DNA: TGCAGTGCTAGAGATACAGGGAGGGAGACCGGGGAGCTGTTTTTT

D gene: .
J gene: TRBJ2-3
V gene: TRBV4-3
clone size: many
CDR3 protein: CASSTGDTQYF
CDR3 DNA: TGCGCCAGCAGCACGGGAGATACGCAGTATTTT

D gene: TRBD1
J gene: TRBJ2-7
V gene: TRBV7-3
clone size: many
CDR3 protein: CASSSGTGTGANEQYF
CDR3 DNA: TGTGCCAGCAGCTCTGGAACAGGGACAGGGGCTAACGAGCAGTACTTC

D gene: .
J gene: TRBJ1-5
V gene: TRBV3-1
clone size: many
CDR3 protein: CASGPGRNQPQHF
CDR3 DNA: TGTGCCAGTGGACCGGGCCGAAATCAGCCCCAGCATTTT

D gene: .
J gene: TRBJ1-6
V gene: TRBV6-1
clone size: many
CDR3 protein: CASRASGRDSPLHF
CDR3 DNA: TGTGCCAGCAGGGCGTCGGGGCGGGATTCACCCCTCCACTTT

D gene: .
J gene: TRBJ1-5
V gene: TRBV6-2/TRBV6-3
clone size: few
CDR3 protein: CASSYTHNQPQHF
CDR3 DNA: TGTGCCAGCAGTTACACCCATAATCAGCCCCAGCATTTT

D gene: .
J gene: TRBJ2-2
V gene: TRBV6-2/TRBV6-3
clone size: medium-sized
CDR3 protein: CASSRDRYTGELFF
CDR3 DNA: TGTGCCAGCAGCCGTGACAGATACACCGGGGAGCTGTTTTTT

D gene: .
J gene: TRBJ1-2
V gene: TRBV21-1
clone size: many
CDR3 protein: CASSKSDLNYGYTF
CDR3 DNA: TGTGCCAGCAGCAAATCGGACTTGAACTATGGCTACACCTTC

D gene: .
J gene: TRBJ2-4
V gene: TRBV20-1
clone size: many
CDR3 protein: CSAVNRALAKNIQYF
CDR3 DNA: TGCAGTGCTGTTAATAGGGCCCTAGCCAAAAACATTCAGTACTTC

D gene: TRBD1
J gene: TRBJ2-2
V gene: TRBV11-2
clone size: many
CDR3 protein: CASSFSLGQGESGELFF
CDR3 DNA: TGTGCCAGCAGCTTCTCTCTTGGACAGGGGGAATCCGGGGAGCTGTTTTTT

D gene: .
J gene: TRBJ2-1
V gene: TRBV7-2
clone size: many
CDR3 protein: CASSFNEQFF
CDR3 DNA: TGTGCCAGCAGCTTCAATGAGCAGTTCTTC

D gene: .
J gene: TRBJ2-1
V gene: TRBV6-5
clone size: many
CDR3 protein: CASSYEGQGRYNEQFF
CDR3 DNA: TGTGCCAGCAGTTACGAGGGGCAGGGGAGGTACAATGAGCAGTTCTTC

D gene: TRBD2
J gene: TRBJ2-1
V gene: TRBV20-1
clone size: medium-sized
CDR3 protein: CSASVSGGEFNEQFF
CDR3 DNA: TGCAGTGCTAGTGTAAGCGGGGGGGAGTTCAATGAGCAGTTCTTC

D gene: TRBD2
J gene: TRBJ2-5
V gene: TRBV6-5
clone size: .
CDR3 protein: CASSSRTSGPQETQYF
CDR3 DNA: TGTGCCAGCAGTTCCAGGACTAGCGGTCCTCAAGAGACCCAGTACTTC

D gene: .
J gene: TRBJ1-6
V gene: TRBV15
clone size: medium-sized
CDR3 protein: CATSSERGYSPLHF
CDR3 DNA: TGTGCCACCAGCAGTGAAAGGGGCTACTCACCCCTCCACTTT

D gene: TRBD1
J gene: TRBJ2-3
V gene: TRBV6-6
clone size: many
CDR3 protein: CASRKQGRGPDTQYF
CDR3 DNA: TGTGCCAGCAGGAAACAGGGGAGAGGGCCAGATACGCAGTATTTT

D gene: .
J gene: TRBJ1-1
V gene: TRBV7-2
clone size: many
CDR3 protein: CASSLAAGTTNTEAFF
CDR3 DNA: TGTGCCAGCAGCTTAGCAGCAGGAACGACAAACACTGAAGCTTTCTTT

D gene: TRBD1
J gene: TRBJ1-3
V gene: TRBV5-1
clone size: many
CDR3 protein: CASRVQPGTVSSGNTIYF
CDR3 DNA: TGCGCCAGCAGAGTGCAACCCGGGACAGTAAGCTCTGGAAACACCATATATTTT

D gene: .
J gene: TRBJ2-6
V gene: TRBV19
clone size: many
CDR3 protein: CASSIAAASGANVLTF
CDR3 DNA: TGTGCCAGTAGTATCGCGGCAGCCTCTGGGGCCAACGTCCTGACTTTC

D gene: .
J gene: TRBJ2-2
V gene: TRBV24-1
clone size: many
CDR3 protein: CATSAYDGNTGELFF
CDR3 DNA: TGTGCCACCAGTGCCTACGACGGGAACACCGGGGAGCTGTTTTTT

D gene: .
J gene: TRBJ1-5
V gene: TRBV29-1
clone size: .
CDR3 protein: CSVAGGRDQPQHF
CDR3 DNA: TGCAGCGTGGCGGGAGGTCGTGATCAGCCCCAGCATTTT

D gene: .
J gene: TRBJ2-7
V gene: TRBV29-1
clone size: many
CDR3 protein: CSAAAGTISYEQYF
CDR3 DNA: TGCAGCGCAGCAGCCGGGACAATTTCCTACGAGCAGTACTTC

D gene: TRBD2
J gene: TRBJ2-3
V gene: TRBV6-5
clone size: many
CDR3 protein: CASTKSGRATDTQYF
CDR3 DNA: TGTGCCAGCACTAAGAGCGGGAGAGCCACAGATACGCAGTATTTT

D gene: TRBD2
J gene: TRBJ2-3
V gene: TRBV11-2
clone size: many
CDR3 protein: CASSLGFRAGGSPLLDTQYF
CDR3 DNA: TGTGCCAGCAGCTTAGGTTTCCGAGCGGGGGGGAGCCCACTTTTGGATACGCAGTATTTT

D gene: TRBD2
J gene: TRBJ2-7
V gene: TRBV3-1
clone size: many
CDR3 protein: CASSLSGRGFEQYF
CDR3 DNA: TGTGCCAGCAGCCTTAGCGGGAGAGGCTTCGAGCAGTACTTC